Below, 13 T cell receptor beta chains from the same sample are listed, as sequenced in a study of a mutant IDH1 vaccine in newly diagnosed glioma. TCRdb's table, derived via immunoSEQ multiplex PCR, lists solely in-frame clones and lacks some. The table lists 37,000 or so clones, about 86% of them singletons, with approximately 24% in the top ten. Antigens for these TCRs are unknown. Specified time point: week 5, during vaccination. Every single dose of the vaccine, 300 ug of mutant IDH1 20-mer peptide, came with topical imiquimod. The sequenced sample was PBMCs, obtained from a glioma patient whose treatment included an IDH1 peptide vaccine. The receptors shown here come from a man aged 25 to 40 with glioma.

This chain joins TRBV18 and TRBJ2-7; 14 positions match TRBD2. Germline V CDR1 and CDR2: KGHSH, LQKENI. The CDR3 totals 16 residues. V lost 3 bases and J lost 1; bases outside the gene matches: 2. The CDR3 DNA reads TGTGCCAGCTCACCGGGACTAGCGGGGGAGTCCTACGAGCAGTACTTC. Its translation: CASSPGLAGESYEQYF. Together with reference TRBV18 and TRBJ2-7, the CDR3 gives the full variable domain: NAGVMQNPRHLVRRRGQEARLRCSPMKGHSHVYWYRQLPEEGLKFMVYLQKENIIDESGMPKERFSAEFPKEGPSILRIQQVVRGDSAAYFCASSPGLAGESYEQYFGPGTRLTVT.

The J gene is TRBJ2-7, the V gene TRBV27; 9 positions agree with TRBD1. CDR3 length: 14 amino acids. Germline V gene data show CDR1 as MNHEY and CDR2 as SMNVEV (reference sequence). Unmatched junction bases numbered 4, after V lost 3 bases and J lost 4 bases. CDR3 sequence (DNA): TGTGCCAGCAGTTTCGGGACAGGGTCTTACGAGCAGTACTTC. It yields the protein CASSFGTGSYEQYF.

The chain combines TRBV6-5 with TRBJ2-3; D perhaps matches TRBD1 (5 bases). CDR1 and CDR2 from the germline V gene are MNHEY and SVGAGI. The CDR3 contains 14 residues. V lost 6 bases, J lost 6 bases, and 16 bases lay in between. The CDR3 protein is CASSRYRSVDTQYF. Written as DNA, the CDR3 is TGTGCCAGCAGCCGCTACAGGAGTGTGGATACGCAGTATTTT.

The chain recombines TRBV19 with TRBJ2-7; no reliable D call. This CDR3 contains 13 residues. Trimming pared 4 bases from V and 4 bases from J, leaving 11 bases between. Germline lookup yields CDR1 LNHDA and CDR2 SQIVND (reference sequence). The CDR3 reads CASSRQYFYEQYF. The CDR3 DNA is TGTGCCAGTAGTAGGCAGTACTTTTACGAGCAGTACTTC.

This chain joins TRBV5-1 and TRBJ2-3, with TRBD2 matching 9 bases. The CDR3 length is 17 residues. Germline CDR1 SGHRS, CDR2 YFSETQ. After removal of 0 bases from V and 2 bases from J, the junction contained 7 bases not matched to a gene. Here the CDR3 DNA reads TGCGCCAGCAGCTTGGGGTTGACTAGCGGAGACACAGATACGCAGTATTTT. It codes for CASSLGLTSGDTDTQYF. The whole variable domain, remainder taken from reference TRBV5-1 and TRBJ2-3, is KAGVTQTPRYLIKTRGQQVTLSCSPISGHRSVSWYQQTPGQGLQFLFEYFSETQRNKGNFPGRFSGRQFSNSRSEMNVSTLELGDSALYLCASSLGLTSGDTDTQYFGPGTRLTVL.

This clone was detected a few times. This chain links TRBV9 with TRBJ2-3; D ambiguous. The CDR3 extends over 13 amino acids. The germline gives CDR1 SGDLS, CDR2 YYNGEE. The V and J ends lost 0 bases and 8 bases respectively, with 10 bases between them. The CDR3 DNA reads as TGTGCCAGCAGCGTAGAACCCTCGGGTACGCAGTATTTT. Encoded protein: CASSVEPSGTQYF.

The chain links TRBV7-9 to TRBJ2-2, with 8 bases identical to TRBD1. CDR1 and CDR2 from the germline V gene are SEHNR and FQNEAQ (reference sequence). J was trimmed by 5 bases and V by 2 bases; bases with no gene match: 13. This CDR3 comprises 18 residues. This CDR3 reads CASSLIPSGQGQTGELFF. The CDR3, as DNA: TGTGCCAGCAGCTTAATCCCATCCGGACAGGGTCAAACCGGGGAGCTGTTTTTT.

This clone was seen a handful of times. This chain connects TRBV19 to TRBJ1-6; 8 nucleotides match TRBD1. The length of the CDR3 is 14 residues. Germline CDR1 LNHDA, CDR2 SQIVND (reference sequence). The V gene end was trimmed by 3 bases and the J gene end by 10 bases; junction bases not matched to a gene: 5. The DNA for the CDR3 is TGTGCCAGTAGTATGACAGGGGTACGGTCACCCCTCCACTTT. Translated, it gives CASSMTGVRSPLHF.

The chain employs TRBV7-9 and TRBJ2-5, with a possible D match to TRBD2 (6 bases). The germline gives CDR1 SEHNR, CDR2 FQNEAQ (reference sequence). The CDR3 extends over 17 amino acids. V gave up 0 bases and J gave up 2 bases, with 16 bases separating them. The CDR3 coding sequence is TGTGCCAGCAGCTTAGCGCTCGCAACTAGCCGGCAAGAGACCCAGTACTTC. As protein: CASSLALATSRQETQYF.

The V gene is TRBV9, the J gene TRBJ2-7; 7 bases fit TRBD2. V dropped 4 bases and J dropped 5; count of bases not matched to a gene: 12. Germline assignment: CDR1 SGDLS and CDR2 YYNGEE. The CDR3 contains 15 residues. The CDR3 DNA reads TGTGCCAGCAGCCCATTCGTGGGGGGGAAGGACGAGCAGTACTTC. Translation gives CASSPFVGGKDEQYF.

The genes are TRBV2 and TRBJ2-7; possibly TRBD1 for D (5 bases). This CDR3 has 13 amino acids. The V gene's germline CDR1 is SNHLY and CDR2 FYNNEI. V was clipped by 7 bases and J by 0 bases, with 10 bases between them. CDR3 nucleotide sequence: TGTGCCAGCACAGGGCCTTTCTCCTACGAGCAGTACTTC. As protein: CASTGPFSYEQYF.

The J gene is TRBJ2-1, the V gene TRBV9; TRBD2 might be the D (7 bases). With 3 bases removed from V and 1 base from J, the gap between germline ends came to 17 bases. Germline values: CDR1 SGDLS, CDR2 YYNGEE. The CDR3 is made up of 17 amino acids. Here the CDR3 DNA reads TGTGCCAGCAGCGCGGGGGGCGGGGGCCCGTCCTACAATGAGCAGTTCTTC. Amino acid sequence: CASSAGGGGPSYNEQFF.

CDR3 sequence (DNA): TGCGCCAGCAGCCCCCGTCCGGGACAGGGGGGTAGCGGGGGTGTAGATACGCAGTATTTT. As protein: CASSPRPGQGGSGGVDTQYF. J is TRBJ2-3 and V is TRBV5-1; TRBD1 matches 11 bases. The CDR3 is made up of 20 amino acids. The V segment lost 4 bases and the J segment 5 bases; nucleotides outside the gene matches: 21. In germline, CDR1 is SGHRS, CDR2 YFSETQ.